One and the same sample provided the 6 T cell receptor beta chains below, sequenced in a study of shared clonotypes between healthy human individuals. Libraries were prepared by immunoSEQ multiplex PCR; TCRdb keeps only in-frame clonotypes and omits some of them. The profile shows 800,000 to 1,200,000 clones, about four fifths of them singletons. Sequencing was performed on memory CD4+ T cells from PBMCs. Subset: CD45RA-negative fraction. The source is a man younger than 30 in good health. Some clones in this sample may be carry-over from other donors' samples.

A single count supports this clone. The CDR3 DNA is TGCGCCAGCAGCCAACTCTGGTGGAAGGTGCAGATTACGGCCACAGATACGCAGTATTTT. This encodes CASSQLWWKVQITATDTQYF. This rearrangement joins TRBV4-3 to TRBJ2-3, with D unresolved. This CDR3 is built from 20 residues. Germline V gene lookup returns CDR1 LGHNA and CDR2 YSLEER. V dropped 2 bases and J dropped 2 bases, with 26 bases sitting between them.

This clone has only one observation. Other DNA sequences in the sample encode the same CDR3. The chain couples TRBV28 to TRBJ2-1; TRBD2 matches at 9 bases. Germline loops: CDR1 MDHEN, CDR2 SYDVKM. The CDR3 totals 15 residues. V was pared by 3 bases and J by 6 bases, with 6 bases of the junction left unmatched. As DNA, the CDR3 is TGTGCCAGCAGTTTCGGGCTAGCGGGACGCAATGAGCAGTTCTTC. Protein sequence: CASSFGLAGRNEQFF.

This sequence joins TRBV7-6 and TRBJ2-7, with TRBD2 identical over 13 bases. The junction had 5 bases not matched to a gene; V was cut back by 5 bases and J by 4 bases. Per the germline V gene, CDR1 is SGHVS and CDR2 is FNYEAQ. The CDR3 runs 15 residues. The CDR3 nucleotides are TGTGCCAGCAGCCTAGGGACTAGCGGGAAATACGAGCAGTACTTC. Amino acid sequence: CASSLGTSGKYEQYF. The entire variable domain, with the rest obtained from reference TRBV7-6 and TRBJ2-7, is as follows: GAGVSQSPRYKVTKRGQDVALRCDPISGHVSLYWYRQALGQGPEFLTYFNYEAQQDKSGLPNDRFSAERPEGSISTLTIQRTEQRDSAMYRCASSLGTSGKYEQYFGPGTRLTVT.

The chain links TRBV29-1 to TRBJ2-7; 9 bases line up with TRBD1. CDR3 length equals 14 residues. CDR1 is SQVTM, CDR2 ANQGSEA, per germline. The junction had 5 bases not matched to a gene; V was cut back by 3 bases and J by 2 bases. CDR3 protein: CSVDEGQGPYEQYF. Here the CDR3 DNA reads TGCAGCGTTGATGAGGGACAGGGCCCCTACGAGCAGTACTTC.

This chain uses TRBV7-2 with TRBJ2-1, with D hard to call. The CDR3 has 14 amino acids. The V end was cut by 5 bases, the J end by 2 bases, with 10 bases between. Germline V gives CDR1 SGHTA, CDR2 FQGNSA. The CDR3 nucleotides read TGTGCCAGCAGCCCCAGATGGACCTACAATGAGCAGTTCTTC. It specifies CASSPRWTYNEQFF.

CDR3: CASSLAGGLPVTDTQYF. The CDR3 DNA sequence: TGTGCCAGCAGCTTGGCCGGCGGACTTCCAGTCACGGATACGCAGTATTTT. The J gene is TRBJ2-3, the V gene TRBV5-4; tentatively, D is TRBD2 (5 bases). CDR3 length: 17 amino acids. V gave up 0 bases and J gave up 6 bases, with 20 bases separating them. CDR1 is SGHNT, CDR2 YYREEE, per germline (reference sequence). The variable domain in full, completed from reference TRBV5-4 and TRBJ2-3, reads ETGVTQSPTHLIKTRGQQVTLRCSSQSGHNTVSWYQQALGQGPQFIFQYYREEENGRGNFPPRFSGLQFPNYSSELNVNALELDDSALYLCASSLAGGLPVTDTQYFGPGTRLTVL.